This T cell receptor (beta chain) derives from a study of post-analysis software for immune sequencing data. Researchers reported that TCR beta cDNA libraries carried unique molecular identifiers. TCRdb analysed the PCR reads with MiXCR anew, one entry per CDR3 protein. Here the sample spans 450,000 to 650,000 distinct CDR3 sequences, around 47% being singletons. This clonotype was observed once. The sequenced material came from blood. This TCR was sampled from a girl aged 5-17 years with multiple sclerosis.

CDR3 nucleotides: TGTGCCAGCAGCTTAAGGGGGGGCGGGAAATCTGAAGCTTTCTTT. Translating gives CASSLRGGGKSEAFF. The J gene is TRBJ1-1, the V gene TRBV7-9; weak D call: TRBD1 (6 bases). This CDR3 contains 15 residues. CDR1 and CDR2 (germline): SEHNR, FQNEAQ (reference sequence). Trimming removed 2 bases at V and 6 bases at J, with 16 bases between.